This paragraph covers one TCR beta chain sequence. Its target is unknown. The germline V gene has CDR1 WSHSY and CDR2 SAAADI. This CDR3 has 14 residues. V lost 5 bases to trimming and J lost 2 bases, with 11 bases between them. TCR sequencing used cDNA made by reverse transcription of extracted RNA. The table came from immunoSEQ multiplex PCR; TCRdb's copy has only in-frame clones and leaves some out. The sample has under 200,000 clones; 55% to 75% are singletons. Specified treatment: oral pan-JAK inhibitor, 5-10 mg twice daily. This specimen comes from a study of CD8+ T cells in alopecia areata. Study-wide background: Treated patients received oral tofacitinib, 5 to 10 mg twice daily. After 6 to 18 months of tofacitinib, follow-up continued 6 months off drug.

Whole-study findings and limits: A large proportion of expanded lesional clones were detected persisting in scalp and blood during tofacitinib. Tofacitinib produced a significant decrease in scalp clonality and in expanded CD8+ clones among the top 100.

The specimen was CD4+ T cells sorted from blood, collected at week 24, from a patient treated with tofacitinib. The rearrangement joins TRBV10-2 to TRBJ2-3; either TRBD1 or TRBD2 may supply D (5 bases each). The sequence was obtained from a human donor with alopecia areata. The chain's CDR3 is CASSYWGNTDTQYF. The CDR3 region has the DNA TGCGCCAGCAGTTATTGGGGGAACACAGATACGCAGTATTTT.